A single sample gave rise to the 4 T cell receptor beta chains below, sequenced in a study of blood T cells in healthy people across ages. PCR was performed a second time for about 6 to 11 cycles using a sample-barcoded 5' primer and a J-beta primer mix. A single record per CDR3 protein comes from TCRdb applying MiXCR to the 5' RACE reads. The sample includes some 1.4 million distinct CDR3 sequences, 42% of them seen just once. Material: blood. Source of these receptors: a young woman in good health.

This clonotype was seen more than once but under ten times. The CDR3 sequence: CASMARHYEQYF. DNA for the CDR3: TGTGCCAGCATGGCGAGACACTACGAGCAGTACTTC. The rearrangement joins TRBV6-2 or TRBV6-3 to TRBJ2-7, with unresolved D. V lost 7 bases, J lost 3 bases, and 10 bases lay in between. The CDR3 is 12 residues long. Germline-derived CDR1 and CDR2 are MNHEY and SVGEGT.

The chain links TRBV11-3 to TRBJ1-5; 7 nucleotides match TRBD1. Unmatched junction bases numbered 2, after V lost 5 bases and J lost 4 bases. From germline, CDR1 is SGHNT and CDR2 YENEEA. The CDR3 runs 13 residues. The CDR3 spells CASSAGQNQPQHF. The CDR3 DNA sequence: TGTGCCAGCAGCGCGGGACAGAATCAGCCCCAGCATTTT.

The chain links TRBV6-6 to TRBJ2-7, with 7 bases fitting TRBD1. This CDR3 is built from 16 residues. The trim removed 4 bases at V and 0 bases at J, leaving 9 bases unmatched. Germline CDR1 reads MNHNY; CDR2 reads SVGAGI (reference sequence). In DNA form, the CDR3 reads TGTGCCAGCAGTTTAAACCCAGGACAGGACTCCTACGAGCAGTACTTC. It specifies CASSLNPGQDSYEQYF.

In this sample, this clonotype turned up a few times. The rearrangement links TRBV6-5 to TRBJ2-1, with 13 bases matching TRBD2. The V segment lost 6 bases and the J segment 7 bases; nucleotides outside the gene matches: 9. Germline CDR1 MNHEY, CDR2 SVGAGI. CDR3 length equals 16 residues. CDR3: CASSYGLAGVYNEQFF. CDR3 nucleotide sequence: TGTGCCAGCAGCTACGGACTAGCGGGAGTATATAATGAGCAGTTCTTC.